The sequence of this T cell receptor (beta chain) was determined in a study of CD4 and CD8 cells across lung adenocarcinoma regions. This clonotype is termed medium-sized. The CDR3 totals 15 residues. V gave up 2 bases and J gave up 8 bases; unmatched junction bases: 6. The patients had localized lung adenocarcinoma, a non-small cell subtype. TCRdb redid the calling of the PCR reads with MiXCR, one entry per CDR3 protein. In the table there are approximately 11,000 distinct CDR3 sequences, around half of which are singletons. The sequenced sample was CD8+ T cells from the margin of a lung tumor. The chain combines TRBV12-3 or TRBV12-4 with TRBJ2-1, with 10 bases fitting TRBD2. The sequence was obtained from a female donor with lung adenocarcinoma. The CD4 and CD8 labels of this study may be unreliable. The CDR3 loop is CASSLQAGGPHEQFF. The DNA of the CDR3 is TGTGCCAGCAGTTTACAAGCGGGGGGGCCGCATGAGCAGTTCTTC.